The TCR beta chain described here comes from a study of lymphopenia after photon versus proton radiotherapy. Findings and limits, study-wide: Relative stability marked proton patients; photon patients lost diversity and naive cells. Better survival with proton therapy was suggested as possible, not demonstrated. Post-nadir diversity loss with photons came from oligoclonal expansion, particularly CD8+ Temra cells. In patients who died, overall survival fell as post-nadir TCR diversity dropped more.

Sequenced by immunoSEQ multiplex PCR; TCRdb stores in-frame clones only, minus some. This table has about 25,000 clones, approximately 90% appearing once. Comment on this clone: Its antigen remains unknown.

V gave up 1 base and J gave up 2 bases, with 14 bases separating them. The CDR3 sequence is 16 residues long. The sample consisted of peripheral blood, taken from a patient treated with photon-based radiotherapy. The receptor was isolated from a man aged 50-60 years with gastric cancer. V and J are TRBV23-1 and TRBJ2-5, with a weak D call TRBD1 (5 bases). TRBV23-1 is placed among ORFs of uncertain function. CDR3 protein: CASSQWPRTKQETQYF. The CDR3 region has the DNA TGCGCCAGCAGTCAATGGCCCCGGACAAAACAAGAGACCCAGTACTTC.